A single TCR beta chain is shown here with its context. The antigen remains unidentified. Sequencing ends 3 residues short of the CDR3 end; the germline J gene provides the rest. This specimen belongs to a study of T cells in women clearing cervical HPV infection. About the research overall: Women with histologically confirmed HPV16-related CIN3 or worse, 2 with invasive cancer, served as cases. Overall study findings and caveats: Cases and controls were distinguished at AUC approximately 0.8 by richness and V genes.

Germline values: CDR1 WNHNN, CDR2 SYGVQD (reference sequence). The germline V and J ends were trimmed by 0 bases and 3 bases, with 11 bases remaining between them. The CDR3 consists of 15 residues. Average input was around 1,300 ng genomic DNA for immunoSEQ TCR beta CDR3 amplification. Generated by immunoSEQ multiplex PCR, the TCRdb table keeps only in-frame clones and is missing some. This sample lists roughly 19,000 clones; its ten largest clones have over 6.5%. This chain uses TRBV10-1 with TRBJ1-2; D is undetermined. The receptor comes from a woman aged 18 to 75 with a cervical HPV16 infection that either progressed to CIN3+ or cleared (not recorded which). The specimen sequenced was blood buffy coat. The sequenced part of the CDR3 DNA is TGCGCCAGCAGTGAGTCTTGCTATTTGCACTATGGC. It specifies CASSESCYLHYG. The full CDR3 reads CASSESCYLHYGYTF.